Listed below are T cell receptor beta chains from one sample, sequenced in a study of monozygotic twins with inflammatory bowel disease. No DNA is given; TCRdb re-called the 5' RACE reads and lists each CDR3 protein once. The sample totals under 150,000 distinct CDR3 sequences. The sequenced sample consisted of blood. These receptors were obtained from a human donor with ulcerative colitis or Crohn's disease, or a healthy co-twin of an affected twin (not recorded which). CDR3s include the opening cysteine and the closing phenylalanine or tryptophan.

>TRBV7-4|TRBJ2-7
CASSPNWTWDEQYF
>TRBV11-1|TRBJ2-5
CASSSKIRAGAQETQYF
>TRBV4-3|TRBJ2-3
CASSQETLASTDTQYF
>TRBV7-2|TRBJ2-3
CASSLIGGTFTDTQYF
>TRBV7-2|TRBJ1-1
CASSLGARMNTEAFF
>TRBV29-1|TRBJ1-2
CSVGQGWSYGYTF
>TRBV27|TRBJ2-1
CASSFRLGANEQFF
>TRBV30|TRBJ2-3
CASKLGPDTQYF
>TRBV12-3/TRBV12-4|TRBJ2-5
CASRNSGGIGDQETQYF
>TRBV7-2|TRBJ2-3
CASSLTSGGFRTDTQYF
>TRBV5-1|TRBJ1-1
CASSLHLGGSNTEAFF
>TRBV27|TRBJ2-1
CASRYTEINEQFF